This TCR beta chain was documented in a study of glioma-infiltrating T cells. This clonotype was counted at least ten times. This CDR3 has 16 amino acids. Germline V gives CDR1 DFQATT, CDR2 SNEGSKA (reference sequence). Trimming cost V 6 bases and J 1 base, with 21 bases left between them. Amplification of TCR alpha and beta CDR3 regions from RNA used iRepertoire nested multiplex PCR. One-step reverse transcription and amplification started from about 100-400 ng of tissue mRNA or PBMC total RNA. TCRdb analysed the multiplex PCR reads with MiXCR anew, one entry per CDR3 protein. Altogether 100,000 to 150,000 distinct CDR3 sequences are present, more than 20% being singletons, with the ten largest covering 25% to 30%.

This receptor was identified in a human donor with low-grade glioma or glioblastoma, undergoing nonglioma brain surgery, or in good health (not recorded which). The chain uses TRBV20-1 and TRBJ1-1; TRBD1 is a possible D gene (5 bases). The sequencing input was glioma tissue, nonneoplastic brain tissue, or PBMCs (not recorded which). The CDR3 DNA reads TGCAGTGCCCGAGTCCGTGGGGGGACGGCGAACACTGAAGCTTTCTTT. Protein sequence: CSARVRGGTANTEAFF.